The 26 T cell receptor beta chains listed next were all sequenced from one sample in a study of blood T cell repertoires in COVID-19. The assay was immunoSEQ multiplex PCR, and TCRdb's table has in-frame clones only and misses some. Here the sample spans over 200,000 clones, over 80% being singletons. Sequencing used peripheral blood. These receptors all stem from a human donor in a cohort sampled during active COVID-19.

The chain has TRBV2 and TRBJ1-3; D possibly corresponds to TRBD1 (5 bases). This CDR3 comprises 16 residues. Trimming removed 7 bases from V and 4 bases from J, with 20 bases in between. Germline lookup yields CDR1 SNHLY and CDR2 FYNNEI. CDR3 region: CASTPPAGRSGNTIYF. The CDR3 DNA reads as TGTGCCAGCACCCCCCCGGCAGGGAGGTCGGGAAACACCATATATTTT.

This clone was detected only a few times. The genes are TRBV5-4 and TRBJ1-6; D possibly corresponds to TRBD1 (5 bases). Deletions cut 5 bases from V and 9 bases from J, with 9 bases between. Per the germline V gene, CDR1 is SGHNT and CDR2 is YYREEE (reference sequence). CDR3 length equals 12 residues. DNA of the CDR3: TGTGCCAGCAGGCTCGACAGTTCACCCCTCCACTTT. Translating gives CASRLDSSPLHF. The variable domain in full, completed from reference TRBV5-4 and TRBJ1-6, reads ETGVTQSPTHLIKTRGQQVTLRCSSQSGHNTVSWYQQALGQGPQFIFQYYREEENGRGNFPPRFSGLQFPNYSSELNVNALELDDSALYLCASRLDSSPLHFGNGTRLTVT.

This chain connects TRBV10-3 to TRBJ1-5; no definite D call. The germline CDR1 and CDR2 sequences are ENHRY and SYGVKD. The CDR3 loop spans 15 amino acids. V was shortened by 0 bases and J by 6 bases, with 12 bases between the two germline ends. Here the CDR3 reads CAISESERVGQPQHF. In nucleotides, the CDR3 is TGTGCCATCAGTGAGTCGGAGAGAGTTGGTCAGCCCCAGCATTTT.

This clone has just a few counts. The rearrangement joins TRBV5-1 to TRBJ1-1; D is unresolved. V was cut by 4 bases and J by 4 bases, with 11 bases left in between. Germline loops: CDR1 SGHRS, CDR2 YFSETQ. The CDR3 sequence is 13 residues long. The CDR3 sequence: CASSRPGLTEAFF. CDR3 DNA: TGCGCCAGCAGCCGTCCGGGTCTCACTGAAGCTTTCTTT.

This chain joins TRBV27 and TRBJ1-1; perhaps TRBD1 as D (6 bases). The CDR3 loop spans 14 amino acids. Germline loops: CDR1 MNHEY, CDR2 SMNVEV (reference sequence). The ends were cut back, 2 bases at V and 1 base at J, with 8 bases in the middle. The CDR3: CASSLGRGNTEAFF. In DNA form, the CDR3 reads TGTGCCAGCAGTTTAGGCAGGGGGAACACTGAAGCTTTCTTT.

The V gene is TRBV18, the J gene TRBJ1-1; TRBD1 matches 8 bases. This CDR3 is 16 amino acids long. The germline CDR1 and CDR2 sequences are KGHSH and LQKENI. Losses at the gene ends were 1 base for V and 4 bases for J; bases not matched to a gene: 8. The CDR3 region is CASSPQGQGAVTEAFF. CDR3 nucleotides: TGTGCCAGCTCACCACAGGGCCAGGGGGCGGTCACTGAAGCTTTCTTT.

With regard to this clone: The same CDR3 also results from other DNA sequences found in this sample. V and J are TRBV5-1 and TRBJ2-1; 8 bases align to TRBD2. Looked up from germline, CDR1 is SGHRS and CDR2 is YFSETQ. The trim removed 0 bases at V and 6 bases at J, leaving 2 bases unmatched. This CDR3 region has 14 residues. The CDR3 DNA follows: TGCGCCAGCAGCTTGGGGCTAGCGGGCAATGAGCAGTTCTTC. It translates to CASSLGLAGNEQFF.

Remarks on this clone: Within the sample, other DNA sequences also encode this same CDR3. The chain employs TRBV19 and TRBJ1-1; D is unresolved. CDR3 length: 13 amino acids. CDR1 is LNHDA, CDR2 SQIVND, per germline (reference sequence). Between the trimmed V and J ends, which lost 6 bases and 1 base, there was a span of 9 bases. The CDR3 DNA is TGTGCCAGTAGCATGACACCGAACACTGAAGCTTTCTTT. It is translated as CASSMTPNTEAFF.

The V gene is TRBV19, the J gene TRBJ1-1; 8 positions agree with TRBD1. With 3 bases clipped from V and 7 bases from J, the junction kept 7 bases outside the gene matches. The CDR3 loop spans 14 amino acids. CDR1 LNHDA and CDR2 SQIVND come from the germline V gene (reference sequence). In DNA form, the CDR3 reads TGTGCCAGTAGTATCTCACGACAGGGGAATGAAGCTTTCTTT. This sequence encodes CASSISRQGNEAFF.

Here the CDR3 reads CASSQDGAGGEQYF. CDR3 DNA sequence: TGCGCCAGCAGCCAAGACGGCGCGGGGGGCGAGCAGTACTTC. V usage is TRBV4-3 and J usage is TRBJ2-7; TRBD2 agrees at 8 bases. V dropped 0 bases and J dropped 6; count of bases not matched to a gene: 4. Per the germline V gene, CDR1 is LGHNA and CDR2 is YSLEER. CDR3 length: 14 amino acids.

This clone was seen once. The chain combines TRBV30 with TRBJ2-7; D unclear. Trimming removed 0 bases at V and 0 bases at J, with 9 bases between. This CDR3 comprises 14 residues. In germline, CDR1 is GTSNPN, CDR2 SVGIG (reference sequence). The CDR3 DNA sequence: TGTGCCTGGAGTGTATCTGGCAGCTCCTACGAGCAGTACTTC. This encodes CAWSVSGSSYEQYF.

The chain couples TRBV19 to TRBJ1-1; weak D call: TRBD1 (5 bases). The CDR3 has 13 amino acids. The V end lost 6 bases, the J end lost 1 base, and 9 bases lay between the germline ends. CDR1 is LNHDA and CDR2 is SQIVND in the germline V gene (reference sequence). The CDR3 here is CASSRQPNTEAFF. CDR3 nucleotide sequence: TGTGCCAGTAGCCGACAGCCGAACACTGAAGCTTTCTTT.

The V call is TRBV6-2 or TRBV6-3, the J call TRBJ1-4, with D hard to call. Trimming stripped 0 bases from V and 7 bases from J, with 12 bases between. Germline V CDR1 and CDR2: MNHEY, SVGEGT. CDR3 length equals 15 residues. CDR3 sequence reads: CASSYSPGLGEKLFF. In DNA form, the CDR3 reads TGTGCCAGCAGTTACTCCCCAGGACTAGGTGAAAAACTGTTTTTT.

The rearrangement uses TRBV5-5 and TRBJ2-3; TRBD2 is a possible D gene (6 bases). Between the trimmed V and J ends, which lost 1 base and 0 bases, there was a span of 12 bases. The CDR3 is 16 residues long. Germline lookup yields CDR1 SGHKS and CDR2 YYEKEE (reference sequence). The chain's CDR3 is CASSLRLADSTDTQYF. CDR3 coding DNA: TGTGCCAGCAGCTTGCGATTAGCGGATAGCACAGATACGCAGTATTTT.

This clone was recorded once. Other DNA sequences in this specimen translate into the identical CDR3. The V and J genes are TRBV19 and TRBJ2-7; D is possibly TRBD2 (6 bases). The CDR3 consists of 14 residues. V was clipped by 3 bases and J by 2 bases, with 11 bases between them. Germline V gene data show CDR1 as LNHDA and CDR2 as SQIVND (reference sequence). CDR3 loop: CASSIGTGTYEQYF. Here the CDR3 DNA reads TGTGCCAGTAGTATTGGGACTGGTACCTACGAGCAGTACTTC.

V and J are TRBV28 and TRBJ1-5; D ambiguous. The CDR3 has 12 amino acids. V was clipped by 7 bases and J by 6 bases, with 10 bases between them. CDR1 and CDR2 (germline): MDHEN, SYDVKM. The CDR3 coding sequence is TGTGCCAGCAACTCGGGAAGTCAGCCCCAGCATTTT. Translation: CASNSGSQPQHF. Using reference TRBV28 and TRBJ1-5 for the parts outside the CDR3, the full variable domain is DVKVTQSSRYLVKRTGEKVFLECVQDMDHENMFWYRQDPGLGLRLIYFSYDVKMKEKGDIPEGYSVSREKKERFSLILESASTNQTSMYLCASNSGSQPQHFGDGTRLSIL.

In its sample, this clone was seen a few times. The rearrangement links TRBV29-1 to TRBJ2-7, with D possibly TRBD2 on 5 matching bases. The ends were cut back, 7 bases at V and 2 bases at J, with 12 bases in the middle. The CDR3 spans 12 residues. Germline V CDR1 and CDR2: SQVTM, ANQGSEA. CDR3 loop: CSARTSAYEQYF. The CDR3, as DNA: TGCAGCGCCCGGACTTCAGCCTACGAGCAGTACTTC.

The gene calls are TRBV7-2 and TRBJ1-1; D is perhaps TRBD1 (6 bases). V was shortened by 5 bases and J by 7 bases, with 20 bases between the two germline ends. The CDR3 has 15 amino acids. Germline V gives CDR1 SGHTA, CDR2 FQGNSA. CDR3 residues: CASSKQQQGDSEAFF. The CDR3 DNA reads TGTGCCAGCAGCAAACAACAACAGGGAGACAGTGAAGCTTTCTTT. Filled out from reference TRBV7-2 and TRBJ1-1, the complete variable domain reads GAGVSQSPSNKVTEKGKDVELRCDPISGHTALYWYRQSLGQGLEFLIYFQGNSAPDKSGLPSDRFSAERTGGSVSTLTIQRTQQEDSAVYLCASSKQQQGDSEAFFGQGTRLTVV.

This clone was observed a single time. The genes are TRBV7-9 and TRBJ2-1; 9 nucleotides agree with TRBD2. J lost 7 bases, V lost 1 base, and 8 bases had no gene match. The CDR3 loop spans 16 amino acids. The germline V gene encodes CDR1 SEHNR and CDR2 FQNEAQ (reference sequence). The DNA for the CDR3 is TGTGCCAGCAGCTTAGAAGGCGGGAGGGCACGGAATGAGCAGTTCTTC. It is translated as CASSLEGGRARNEQFF.

The table lists this clone with a few counts. The genes are TRBV27 and TRBJ2-7; D is possibly TRBD2 (6 bases). V shed 7 bases and J shed 1 base, with 11 bases lying between them. The CDR3 is made up of 13 amino acids. CDR1 and CDR2 from the germline V gene are MNHEY and SMNVEV (reference sequence). The DNA for the CDR3 is TGTGCCAGCAAAGAGCGGGTGTCCTACGAGCAGTACTTC. Protein sequence: CASKERVSYEQYF.

This rearrangement joins TRBV9 to TRBJ1-2; TRBD1 matches 8 bases. The V segment lost 3 bases and the J segment 8 bases; nucleotides outside the gene matches: 6. CDR3 length: 13 amino acids. Germline CDR1 and CDR2: SGDLS and YYNGEE. The CDR3 DNA follows: TGTGCCAGCAGCGGAACAGGGGGTGAAGGCTACACCTTC. Its protein product is CASSGTGGEGYTF.

The chain uses TRBV5-1 and TRBJ1-1; the D is unclear. Germline CDR1 SGHRS, CDR2 YFSETQ. The CDR3 runs 12 residues. V lost 0 bases and J 11 bases, leaving 11 bases between the germline ends. CDR3 DNA: TGCGCCAGCAGCTTGGGAGCGGTGCCTGCTTTCTTT. It specifies CASSLGAVPAFF.

This clone has only one observation. This chain joins TRBV7-2 and TRBJ2-7; D remains unclear. The germline V and J ends were trimmed by 1 base and 4 bases, with 14 bases remaining between them. The CDR3 has 15 amino acids. CDR1 is SGHTA, CDR2 FQGNSA, per germline. The CDR3, as DNA: TGTGCCAGCAGCTTAGAATTCGCCAGGATTTACGAGCAGTACTTC. Translating gives CASSLEFARIYEQYF.

The CDR3 is CASSNSALSRCNEQFF. CDR3 nucleotides: TGTGCCAGCAGCAATAGTGCCCTCTCTAGATGCAATGAGCAGTTCTTC. The chain couples TRBV21-1 to TRBJ2-1; the table's D call, TRBD2, was not checked against the DNA. TRBV21-1 is described as a pseudogene. This CDR3 has 16 residues.

The chain joins TRBV5-1 to TRBJ1-1; D unclear. Trimming stripped 0 bases from V and 1 base from J, with 7 bases between. CDR3 length: 14 amino acids. CDR1 is SGHRS and CDR2 is YFSETQ in the germline V gene. The chain's CDR3 is CASSLARENTEAFF. As DNA, the CDR3 is TGCGCCAGCAGCTTGGCCCGGGAGAACACTGAAGCTTTCTTT.

The rearrangement joins TRBV7-9 to TRBJ2-6, with 9 bases aligning to TRBD1. In germline, CDR1 is SEHNR, CDR2 FQNEAQ (reference sequence). The CDR3 is 15 residues long. The ends lost 5 bases at V and 3 bases at J; junction bases unmatched: 2. The CDR3 loop is CASSNRGLGANVLTF. The CDR3 DNA reads as TGTGCCAGCAGCAACAGGGGGCTTGGGGCCAACGTCCTGACTTTC.